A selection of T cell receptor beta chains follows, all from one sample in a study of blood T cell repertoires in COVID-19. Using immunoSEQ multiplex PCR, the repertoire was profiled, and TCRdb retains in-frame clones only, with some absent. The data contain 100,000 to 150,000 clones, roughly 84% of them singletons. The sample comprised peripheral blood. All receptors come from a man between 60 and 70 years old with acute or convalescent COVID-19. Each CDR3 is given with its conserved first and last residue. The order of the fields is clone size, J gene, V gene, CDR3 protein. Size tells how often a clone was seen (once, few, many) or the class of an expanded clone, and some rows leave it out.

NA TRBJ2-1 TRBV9 CASSVVGGTYNEQFF
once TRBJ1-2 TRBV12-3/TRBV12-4 CASGEGNEFGYTF
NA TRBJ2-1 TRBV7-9 CASSLGGGADNEQFF
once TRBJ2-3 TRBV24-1 CATSAGDTQYF
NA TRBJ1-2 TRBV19 CASSIESGAGAPNGYGYTF
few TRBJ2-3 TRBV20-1 CSASPPPRVDLTDTQYF
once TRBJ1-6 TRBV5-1 CASSLRADSPLHF
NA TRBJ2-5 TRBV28 CASSPGLASVQETQYF
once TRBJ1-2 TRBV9 CASGTEPDRADRGYTF
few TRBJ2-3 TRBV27 CASTQPRLAGGLDTQYF
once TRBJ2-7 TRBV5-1 CASSLETGHSSYEQYF
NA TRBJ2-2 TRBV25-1 CASGGGQVTGELFF
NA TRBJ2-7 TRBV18 CASSRTSALTYEQYF
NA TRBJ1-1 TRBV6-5 CASSWGGYTEAFF
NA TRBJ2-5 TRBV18 CASSPGLARKETQYF
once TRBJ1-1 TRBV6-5 CASSWDNLNMNTEAFF
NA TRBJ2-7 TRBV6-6 CASSYSLGVEQYF
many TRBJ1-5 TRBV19 CASSMGALIRGNQPQHF
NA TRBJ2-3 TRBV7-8 CASSLVTGHSTDTQYF
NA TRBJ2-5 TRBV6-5 CASSTQGVRKTQYF
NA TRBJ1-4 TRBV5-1 CASSPGLQNQEKLFF
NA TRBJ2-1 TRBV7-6 CASSLAGGVNEQFF
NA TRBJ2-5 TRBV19 CASRGTSGRRRETQYF
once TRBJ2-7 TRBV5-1 CASSTGAYEQYF
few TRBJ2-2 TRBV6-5 CASSREPGTGELFF
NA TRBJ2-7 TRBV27 CASSFGIAYEQYF
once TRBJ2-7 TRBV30 CASPPGLGTSGGGEQYF
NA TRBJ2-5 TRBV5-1 CASSLRPGTGSLRETQYF
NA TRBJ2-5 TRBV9 CASSAQGGETQYF
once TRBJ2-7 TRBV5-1 CASAATDYEQYF
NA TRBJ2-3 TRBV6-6 CASSLDQQVDTQYF
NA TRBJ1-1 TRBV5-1 CASSPRGAENTEAFF
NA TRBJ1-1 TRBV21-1 CASSNRRWMRTEAFF
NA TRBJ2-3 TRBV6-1 CASSEYSSRTDTQYF
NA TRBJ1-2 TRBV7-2 CASSIGQGTGYTF
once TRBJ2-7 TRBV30 CAWSATTRSARGEQYF
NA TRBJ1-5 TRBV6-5 CASEASVYGNQPQHF
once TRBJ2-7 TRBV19 CASSIVSDAYEQYF
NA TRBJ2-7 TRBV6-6 CASSFPPGQGPYEQYF
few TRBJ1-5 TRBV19 CASKSDSSGDQPQHF
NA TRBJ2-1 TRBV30 CAYIHRLAGAYNEQFF
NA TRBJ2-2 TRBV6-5 CASSSGLARTGELFF
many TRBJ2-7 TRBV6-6 CASSTGGEQYF
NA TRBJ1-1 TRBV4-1 CASSQGGHTEAFF
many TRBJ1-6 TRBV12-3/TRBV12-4 CASQDSNSPLHF
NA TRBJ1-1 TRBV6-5 CAAYRGRENTEAFF
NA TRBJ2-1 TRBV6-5 CASRSGGVYNEQFF
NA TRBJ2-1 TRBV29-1 CSVGASGGNEQFF
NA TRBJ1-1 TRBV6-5 CASSYRTGGSEAFF
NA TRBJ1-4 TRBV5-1 CASSSPSQGPNEKLFF
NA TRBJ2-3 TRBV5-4 CASSDRVSTDTQYF
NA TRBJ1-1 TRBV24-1 CATSERANTEAFF
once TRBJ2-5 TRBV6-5 CASSQRQSSQYF
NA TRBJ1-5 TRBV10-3 CAISESPEVQPQHF
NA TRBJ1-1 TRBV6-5 CASSPTGNTEAFF
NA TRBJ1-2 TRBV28 CASLLQGAGGYTF
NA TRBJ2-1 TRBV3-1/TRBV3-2 CASSPPSGAYNEQFF